These 25 T cell receptor beta chains share one sample of origin, sequenced in a study of CD8 T cells in Susac syndrome. With random hexamers, 0.5 to 1 ug RNA was reverse transcribed. One entry per CDR3 protein results from TCRdb running MiXCR on the immunoSEQ multiplex PCR reads. The data contain under 150,000 distinct CDR3 sequences, over 90% of them singletons. Sequences were obtained from CD4+ T cells from PBMCs. The origin of the receptors is a human donor with Susac syndrome.

This rearrangement joins TRBV27 to TRBJ1-6; tentative D call: TRBD1 (5 bases). The V and J ends lost 5 bases and 0 bases respectively, with 11 bases between them. CDR3 length: 16 residues. CDR1 and CDR2 from the germline V gene are MNHEY and SMNVEV (reference sequence). The CDR3 nucleotides read TGTGCCAGCAGTCAGGGACCAGGCTCCTATAATTCACCCCTCCACTTT. Translation: CASSQGPGSYNSPLHF.

V gene TRBV12-3 or TRBV12-4 combines with J gene TRBJ2-7; 13 bases map to TRBD2. V lost 7 bases and J lost 3; bases outside the gene matches: 12. This CDR3 spans 17 amino acids. The CDR3 DNA reads as TGTGCCAGCACCAGAACTAGCGGGAGGGCCCTCGGCTACGAGCAGTACTTC. Encoded protein: CASTRTSGRALGYEQYF.

This clonotype has a single count. The chain links TRBV20-1 to TRBJ1-5; TRBD1 might be the D (6 bases). Germline V gene lookup returns CDR1 DFQATT and CDR2 SNEGSKA (reference sequence). Trimming removed 2 bases from V and 6 bases from J, with 17 bases in between. The CDR3 sequence is 15 residues long. CDR3 in amino acids: CSARLGGAGFQPQHF. The CDR3 coding sequence is TGCAGTGCTAGATTGGGGGGGGCCGGTTTTCAGCCCCAGCATTTT.

This sequence joins TRBV29-1 and TRBJ2-1; 7 nucleotides line up with TRBD2. The CDR3 extends over 14 amino acids. V lost 6 bases and J lost 0; bases outside the gene matches: 5. Germline lookup yields CDR1 SQVTM and CDR2 ANQGSEA. CDR3 protein: CSVQSSGSYNEQFF. CDR3 nucleotides: TGCAGCGTCCAGTCTAGCGGCTCCTACAATGAGCAGTTCTTC.

V is TRBV7-8 and J is TRBJ2-5; 9 positions match TRBD2. V dropped 1 base and J dropped 4; count of bases not matched to a gene: 4. This CDR3 spans 15 amino acids. Germline lookup yields CDR1 SGHVS and CDR2 FQNEAQ. The CDR3 sequence is CASSLDLAGIETQYF. Here the CDR3 DNA reads TGTGCCAGCAGCTTAGACCTAGCGGGAATAGAGACCCAGTACTTC.

This chain joins TRBV30 and TRBJ2-3; D might be TRBD2 (5 bases). This CDR3 is 14 amino acids long. Germline assignment: CDR1 GTSNPN and CDR2 SVGIG (reference sequence). Trimming took off 6 bases at V and 4 bases at J, with 17 bases between the two ends. The CDR3 reads CACRDHGGADTQYF. The CDR3 nucleotides read TGTGCCTGCCGGGATCACGGCGGAGCAGATACGCAGTATTTT.

This chain uses TRBV20-1 with TRBJ1-5, with a tentative D call TRBD1 (5 bases). CDR3 length: 12 amino acids. V gave up 3 bases and J gave up 7 bases, with 10 bases separating them. Germline V gene sequence: CDR1 DFQATT, CDR2 SNEGSKA (reference sequence). Here the CDR3 DNA reads TGCAGTGCTAGCCTTTCAGGGCAGCCCCAGCATTTT. This sequence encodes CSASLSGQPQHF.

V and J are TRBV6-2 or TRBV6-3 and TRBJ1-1, with D possibly being TRBD1 (6 bases). Between the trimmed V and J ends, which lost 6 bases and 4 bases, there was a span of 12 bases. From germline, CDR1 is MNHEY and CDR2 SVGEGT. The CDR3 is 13 residues long. The DNA for the CDR3 is TGTGCCAGCAGAGCGGGAGGGGGCACTGAAGCTTTCTTT. Its protein product is CASRAGGGTEAFF.

CDR3 residues: CSASGSPTGELFF. DNA of the CDR3: TGCAGTGCTAGCGGGAGCCCCACCGGGGAGCTGTTTTTT. This chain links TRBV20-1 with TRBJ2-2, with D tentatively TRBD2 (6 bases). The germline V and J ends were trimmed by 3 bases and 4 bases, with 9 bases remaining between them. CDR1 is DFQATT, CDR2 SNEGSKA, per germline (reference sequence). The CDR3 consists of 13 residues.

V gene TRBV20-1 combines with J gene TRBJ2-7, with D unclear. Germline lookup yields CDR1 DFQATT and CDR2 SNEGSKA (reference sequence). V was pared by 3 bases and J by 6 bases, with 18 bases between. The CDR3 has 14 amino acids. The CDR3, as DNA: TGCAGTGCTAGGATGTATACTCCCTCGGTCGAGCAGTACTTC. Translated: CSARMYTPSVEQYF.

This clonotype turned up a few times. This sequence joins TRBV16 and TRBJ1-2; D is possibly TRBD1 (5 bases). This CDR3 is 12 amino acids long. V shed 5 bases and J shed 4 bases, with 8 bases lying between them. Germline lookup yields CDR1 KGHSY and CDR2 FQNENV. The CDR3 reads CASSRGLYGYTF. The CDR3 bases are TGTGCCAGCAGCAGGGGCCTCTATGGCTACACCTTC.

The rearrangement joins TRBV20-1 to TRBJ1-1; 7 bases line up with TRBD1. The ends lost 6 bases at V and 0 bases at J; junction bases unmatched: 4. The germline V gene has CDR1 DFQATT and CDR2 SNEGSKA (reference sequence). CDR3 length: 13 residues. Written as DNA, the CDR3 is TGCAGTGCCACACAGGGGTTGAACACTGAAGCTTTCTTT. This sequence encodes CSATQGLNTEAFF.

The chain employs TRBV30 and TRBJ1-2; TRBD1 is a possible D gene (6 bases). This CDR3 has 13 amino acids. The germline V and J ends were trimmed by 4 bases and 2 bases, with 11 bases remaining between them. Germline V gives CDR1 GTSNPN, CDR2 SVGIG (reference sequence). This CDR3 reads CAWMLQGNYGYTF. Here the CDR3 DNA reads TGTGCCTGGATGCTACAGGGCAACTATGGCTACACCTTC. Full variable domain (missing parts from reference TRBV30 and TRBJ1-2): SQTIHQWPATLVQPVGSPLSLECTVEGTSNPNLYWYRQAAGRGLQLLFYSVGIGQISSEVPQNLSASRPQDRQFILSSKKLLLSDSGFYLCAWMLQGNYGYTFGSGTRLTVV.

The rearrangement links TRBV12-3 or TRBV12-4 to TRBJ2-1; TRBD2 might be the D (7 bases). The CDR3 has 18 amino acids. Trimming cost V 8 bases and J 7 bases, with 30 bases left between them. DNA for the CDR3: TGTGCCAGCCGATCGGTCGGGGGGCGTCGGGGAATGGGGAATGAGCAGTTCTTC. Its protein is CASRSVGGRRGMGNEQFF.

The chain combines TRBV30 with TRBJ1-5, with 8 bases lining up with TRBD1. J lost 9 bases, V lost 1 base, and 8 bases had no gene match. The CDR3 is made up of 14 amino acids. Germline CDR1 is GTSNPN and CDR2 is SVGIG (reference sequence). This CDR3 reads CAWSADRATGPQHF. Here the CDR3 DNA reads TGTGCCTGGAGTGCGGACAGGGCCACAGGGCCCCAGCATTTT.

The genes are TRBV21-1 and TRBJ2-2; TRBD2, the table's D call, was not compared with the DNA. TRBV21-1 is shown as a pseudogene. The CDR3 runs to 13 residues. The CDR3 nucleotides read TGTGCCACCCCGGAGGGCAACACCGGGGAGCTGTTTTTT. It translates to CATPEGNTGELFF.

Here the CDR3 reads CSAPKPEHILSTDTQYF. The CDR3 DNA sequence: TGCAGTGCCCCCAAGCCAGAGCACATCCTCAGCACAGATACGCAGTATTTT. This rearrangement joins TRBV20-1 to TRBJ2-3; unclear D gene. V shed 6 bases and J shed 0 bases, with 22 bases lying between them. Germline-derived CDR1 and CDR2 are DFQATT and SNEGSKA (reference sequence). CDR3 length: 17 residues.

V gene TRBV9 combines with J gene TRBJ2-3; 12 bases match TRBD2. V gave up 4 bases and J gave up 3 bases; unmatched junction bases: 6. CDR3 length: 16 residues. Germline V gives CDR1 SGDLS, CDR2 YYNGEE. CDR3 sequence reads: CASSPLAGGGTDTQYF. The CDR3 DNA is TGTGCCAGCAGCCCTCTAGCGGGAGGGGGGACAGATACGCAGTATTTT.

The chain recombines TRBV30 with TRBJ1-1; no firm D call. Germline CDR1 is GTSNPN and CDR2 is SVGIG (reference sequence). The CDR3 length is 17 residues. The V end lost 1 base, the J end lost 0 bases, and 18 bases lay between the germline ends. CDR3 in amino acids: CAWSDWVAIGMNTEAFF. CDR3 in DNA: TGTGCCTGGAGTGACTGGGTAGCCATAGGTATGAACACTGAAGCTTTCTTT.

The sample holds one count of this clonotype. V usage is TRBV20-1 and J usage is TRBJ1-1; TRBD1 is a possible D gene (5 bases). Germline V gene data show CDR1 as DFQATT and CDR2 as SNEGSKA (reference sequence). The CDR3 spans 13 residues. Trimming took 6 bases from V and 2 from J, leaving 13 bases between them. CDR3 protein: CSAEKGPNTEAFF. The DNA for the CDR3 is TGCAGTGCGGAGAAGGGACCTAACACTGAAGCTTTCTTT.

The chain couples TRBV20-1 to TRBJ2-7; the D is unclear. Trimming shortened V by 6 bases and J by 3 bases, and 12 bases separated the two germline ends. The CDR3 totals 12 residues. CDR1 and CDR2 (germline): DFQATT, SNEGSKA (reference sequence). As DNA, the CDR3 is TGCAGTGCCAGCCCAATCCGCTACGAGCAGTACTTC. As protein: CSASPIRYEQYF.

This rearrangement joins TRBV3-1 to TRBJ1-1; no firm D call. Germline CDR1 is LGHDT and CDR2 is YNNKEL (reference sequence). V was cut by 2 bases and J by 8 bases, with 12 bases left in between. The CDR3 has 13 residues. The CDR3 coding sequence is TGTGCCAGCAGCCAACGTCCGGACCCCGAAGCTTTCTTT. Amino acid sequence: CASSQRPDPEAFF.

The gene calls are TRBV6-5 and TRBJ2-2; D not resolved. The V gene's germline CDR1 is MNHEY and CDR2 SVGAGI. The ends were cut back, 3 bases at V and 4 bases at J, with 15 bases in the middle. There are 16 residues in the CDR3. The CDR3 nucleotides read TGTGCCAGCAGTTATTTTTCCGCCTTCCCCACCGGGGAGCTGTTTTTT. Its protein is CASSYFSAFPTGELFF.

This clonotype was recorded only once. The CDR3 sequence: CASSGPGTGGLAGANVLTF. For the CDR3, the DNA is TGTGCCAGCAGTGGACCCGGGACAGGGGGCTTGGCTGGGGCCAACGTCCTGACTTTC. The rearrangement links TRBV25-1 to TRBJ2-6; 12 bases map to TRBD1. The CDR3 is 19 amino acids. V was pared by 4 bases and J by 2 bases, with 9 bases of the junction left unmatched. The germline V gene has CDR1 MGHDK and CDR2 SYGVNS.

This clonotype has just one count. The chain recombines TRBV7-2 with TRBJ2-5, with no clear D. Trimming pared 0 bases from V and 4 bases from J, leaving 9 bases between. The CDR3 runs 14 residues. CDR1 is SGHTA and CDR2 is FQGNSA in the germline V gene. CDR3 DNA: TGTGCCAGCAGCTTAGCGAGTCCGCGAGAGACCCAGTACTTC. This gives the protein CASSLASPRETQYF.